This TCR beta chain was retrieved from a study of OX40 agonist ivuxolimab in advanced cancers. Measured with immunoSEQ multiplex PCR; TCRdb has only the in-frame clones, and not every one. The data show about 59,000 clones, approximately 90% seen once. Trimming removed 5 bases from V and 2 bases from J, with 12 bases in between. CDR1 is SGHRS, CDR2 YFSETQ, per germline. The CDR3 is 14 amino acids. This clonotype originated in an adult with an advanced solid tumor such as melanoma, head and neck, liver or kidney cancer. The J gene is TRBJ2-3, the V gene TRBV5-1, with D perhaps TRBD1 (5 bases). Sample: CD4+ or CD8+ T cells sorted from blood, taken in a trial of the OX40 agonist ivuxolimab. CDR3 amino acids: CASRGTTATDTQYF. The CDR3 DNA follows: TGCGCCAGCAGGGGCACGACAGCCACAGATACGCAGTATTTT.